This T cell receptor (beta chain) stems from a study of early T cells in non-severe SARS-CoV-2 infection. V lost 1 base to trimming and J lost 1 base, with 14 bases between them. Per the germline V gene, CDR1 is DFQATT and CDR2 is SNEGSKA (reference sequence). This CDR3 region has 15 residues. Individual cDNA molecules were tagged with unique molecular identifiers. TCRdb itself ran the 5' RACE reads through MiXCR, one entry per CDR3 protein. In the table there are tens of thousands of distinct CDR3 sequences, over 10% of which are singletons. Study-wide results and limits: VDJdb-based matching was biased toward anti-spike CD8 responses and missed private and CD4 specificities.

This clonotype was observed a few times. Its antigen is currently unknown. The clonotype was recovered from an adult who was a healthcare worker with PCR-confirmed SARS-CoV-2 infection or an uninfected control (not recorded which). The material sequenced was whole blood. The V and J genes are TRBV20-1 and TRBJ2-7, with unresolved D. CDR3 in amino acids: CSARGRSGESYEQYF. CDR3 bases: TGCAGTGCTAGAGGTCGATCGGGTGAGTCCTACGAGCAGTACTTC.